The following is a TCR beta chain sequence with its context. Its antigen remains unidentified. An end of the junction does not agree with germline; a read error may underlie this. With the read ending 3 residues before the CDR3 end, the germline J gene is used to fill in that end. The repertoire was sequenced with immunoSEQ multiplex PCR; TCRdb's copy has only in-frame clones and lacks some. This table lists roughly 48,000 clones. These data originate in a study of Tregs in tolerant kidney transplant recipients. General study results and limits: Few patients were studied, so findings need validation in larger groups. Nucleotide sequences could not be compared across some patients' samples due to primer changes.

The CDR3 loop spans 15 amino acids. The germline gives CDR1 LGHNA, CDR2 YNFKEQ. The receptor's source is a human donor who received a combined kidney and bone marrow transplant. Material: CD4+ T cells from blood, obtained before the transplant. The chain combines TRBV4-2 with TRBJ2-1; 9 nucleotides line up with TRBD2. CDR3 residues: CASSQLAGSYNEQFF. The DNA read from the CDR3 is TGCGCCAGCAGCCAGCTAGCGGGATCCTACAATGAG.